The clone carrying this T cell receptor (beta chain) was counted between two and nine times. The antigen remains unidentified. Germline loops: CDR1 GTSNPN, CDR2 SVGIG (reference sequence). The CDR3 runs to 13 residues. V lost 0 bases and J lost 8, with 11 bases in between. The source of the sample is a study of CD8 T cells in ankylosing spondylitis. General observations from the study: A TCR beta motif made of fewer than ten highly homologous variants seemed typical of ankylosing spondylitis blood. Clones linked to the disease showed a CD8+ phenotype. They occurred at relatively low frequencies in peripheral blood. Past studies reported some motif variants in reactive arthritis synovial fluid and blood. Matched ankylosing spondylitis synovial fluid reportedly showed significant enrichment of disease-linked clones.

It was by quantitative 5'-RACE with molecular barcodes that TCR beta libraries were made. One entry per CDR3 protein results from TCRdb running MiXCR on the 5' RACE reads. The sample consists of 700,000 to 1,000,000 distinct CDR3 sequences, about 11% of them appearing once. The sequenced sample was blood, either unsorted or a sorted T cell fraction (not recorded which). V is TRBV30 and J is TRBJ1-5, with D possibly TRBD1 on 5 matching bases. The clonotype comes from a male donor with ankylosing spondylitis. The CDR3 loop reads CAWSVQGAEPQHF. The DNA for the CDR3 is TGTGCCTGGAGTGTACAAGGGGCTGAGCCCCAGCATTTT.